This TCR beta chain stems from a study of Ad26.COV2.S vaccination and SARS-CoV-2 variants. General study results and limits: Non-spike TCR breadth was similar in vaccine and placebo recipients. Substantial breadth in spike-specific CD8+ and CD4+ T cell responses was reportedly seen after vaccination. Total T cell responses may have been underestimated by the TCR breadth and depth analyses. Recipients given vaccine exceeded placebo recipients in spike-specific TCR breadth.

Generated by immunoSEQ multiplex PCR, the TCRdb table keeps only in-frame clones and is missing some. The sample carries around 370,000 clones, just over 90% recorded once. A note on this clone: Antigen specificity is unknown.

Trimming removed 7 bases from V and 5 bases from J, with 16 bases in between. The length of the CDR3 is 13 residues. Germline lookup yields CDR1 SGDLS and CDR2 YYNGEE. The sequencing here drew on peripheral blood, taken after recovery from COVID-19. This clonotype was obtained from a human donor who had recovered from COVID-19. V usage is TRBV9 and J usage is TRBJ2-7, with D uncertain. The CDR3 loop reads CASGQTDAHEQYF. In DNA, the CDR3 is TGTGCCAGCGGTCAAACGGACGCCCACGAGCAGTACTTC. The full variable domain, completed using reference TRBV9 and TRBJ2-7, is DSGVTQTPKHLITATGQRVTLRCSPRSGDLSVYWYQQSLDQGLQFLIQYYNGEERAKGNILERFSAQQFPDLHSELNLSSLELGDSALYFCASGQTDAHEQYFGPGTRLTVT.